This record concerns one T cell receptor delta chain sequence. What it recognizes is unknown. Translating this DNA gives a protein that differs at residue 12 from the TCRdb one, which belongs to a much larger clone; a read error is likely, and the protein shown is this translation. TCRdb reapplied CATT to the multiplex PCR reads. The sample holds 85,000 to 90,000 delta-chain clones, over 1.3% seen once. Flow sorting of PBMC yielded separate Vgamma9/Vdelta2+ and Vdelta2-negative gammadelta T cell populations for bulk repertoire analysis. This record belongs to a study of γδ T cells in repeated Plasmodium falciparum infection. Overall study: Donors were malaria-exposed Malian children or age- and gender-matched Australian children. Over roughly 580 days, donors received four mosquito-bite P. falciparum NF54 infections.

Whole-study results and caveats: Donors in Mali lived in a small rural village, largely one ethnic group. Malian children's Vdelta2-negative repertoires appeared more expanded and less diverse than Australians'.

CDR1 is TSWWSYY and CDR2 is QGS in the germline V gene. This CDR3 region has 19 residues. V shed 1 base and J shed 2 bases, with 23 bases lying between them. Source material: gamma-delta T cells from blood. J is TRDJ1 and V is TRDV1, with a tentative D call TRDD3 (5 bases). In the absence of a J gene in TCRdb, the DNA was matched to germline to assign it here. The clonotype was recovered from a pool of human donors (malaria-infected and uninfected, not separated). The CDR3 reads CALGERPGSAHRVTDKLIF. CDR3 nucleotide sequence: TGTGCTCTTGGGGAACGGCCTGGGTCGGCCCACCGTGTAACCGATAAACTCATCTTT.